Listed below are T cell receptor beta chains from one sample, sequenced in a study of T cells in Graves' hyperthyroidism and ophthalmopathy. Each CDR3 protein gets one entry after TCRdb re-called the multiplex PCR reads with MiXCR. This sample has 650,000 to 800,000 distinct CDR3 sequences, with 45% found just once. Material for sequencing was peripheral blood or thyroid tissue (not recorded which). The receptors shown here come from an adult man with Graves' disease, either hyperthyroidism or ophthalmopathy (not recorded which). Each CDR3 is given with its conserved first and last residue. The order of the fields is D gene, V gene, clone size, J gene, CDR3 DNA, CDR3 protein. A D gene is named only where the DNA matches it firmly. The size of a clone is reported for some rows only, either as once, few or many, or as a class for expanded clones.

TRBD2,TRBV15,many,TRBJ2-5,TGTGCCACCAGCAGAACTAGCGGGAGGGCCGCCGAGACCCAGTACTTC,CATSRTSGRAAETQYF
TRBD1,TRBV5-5,NA,TRBJ1-5,TGTGCCAGCAGGGCCGGGACAGGGAACGTATTTCAGCCCCAGCATTTT,CASRAGTGNVFQPQHF
NA,TRBV15,many,TRBJ1-1,TGTGCCACCAGCAGAGATCGGGGCTTTGGGACTGAAGCTTTCTTT,CATSRDRGFGTEAFF
NA,TRBV7-8,NA,TRBJ1-5,TGTGCCAGCAGCCCCGGAGGGAGGCCCCAGCATTTT,CASSPGGRPQHF
NA,TRBV15,few,TRBJ2-5,TGTGCCACCAGCAGAGATAGGAGGGAAGAGACCCAGTACTTC,CATSRDRREETQYF
NA,TRBV2,many,TRBJ1-5,TGTGCCAGCAGCCTCGCGACAGGTGCGAGTCAGCCCCAGCATTTT,CASSLATGASQPQHF
NA,TRBV15,NA,TRBJ2-5,TGTGCCACCAGCAGAGATTTTGAGGGAGAGACCCAGTACTTC,CATSRDFEGETQYF
TRBD2,TRBV7-9,many,TRBJ2-7,TGTGCCAGCAGGCCAAGCGGGAGGGCCTACGAGCAGTACTTC,CASRPSGRAYEQYF
NA,TRBV6-1,NA,TRBJ1-6,TGTGCCAGCCGGGACGCCACGAGTTCACCCCTCCACTTT,CASRDATSSPLHF
NA,TRBV11-2,few,TRBJ1-6,TGTGCCAGCAGCACAACTCCGCCGGGACACGGCAATTCACCCCTCCACTTT,CASSTTPPGHGNSPLHF
TRBD1,TRBV5-8,NA,TRBJ2-7,TGTGCCAGCAGCTTGGGGGACAGGACGCCTGACGAGCAGTACTTC,CASSLGDRTPDEQYF
TRBD1,TRBV7-9,few,TRBJ1-6,TGTGCCAGCAGTGCGGACCGGGACAGGGTGGATTCACCCCTCCACTTT,CASSADRDRVDSPLHF
TRBD1,TRBV9,NA,TRBJ1-2,TGTGCCAGCAGCGAAGAACGGACAGGGTATAGAGGCTATGGCTACACCTTC,CASSEERTGYRGYGYTF
NA,TRBV7-3,NA,TRBJ1-1,TGTGCCAGCAGTTTAGAGACCAGGGTGAAGAACACTGAAGCTTTCTTT,CASSLETRVKNTEAFF
NA,TRBV6-6,many,TRBJ1-1,TGTGCCAGCAGTCGTACTGAAGCTTTCTTT,CASSRTEAFF
NA,TRBV7-9,NA,TRBJ2-7,TGTGCCAGCAAGAAGGGAGGACGAGGAGAACCTTACGAGCAGTACTTC,CASKKGGRGEPYEQYF
TRBD1,TRBV7-3,NA,TRBJ1-6,TGTGCCAGCAGCTTAATTGAGGGGGGACAGGGAAAACCCCTCCACTTT,CASSLIEGGQGKPLHF
TRBD2,TRBV2,NA,TRBJ2-2,TGTGCCAGCAGGGTAGCGGGATTGAACACCGGGGAGCTGTTTTTT,CASRVAGLNTGELFF
NA,TRBV14,NA,TRBJ1-2,TGTGCCAGCAGCCCAACCCCCAGGGGTAATGGCTACACCTTC,CASSPTPRGNGYTF
NA,TRBV29-1,many,TRBJ1-5,TGCAGCGTTACCCAGGAGGGCAACAATCAGCCCCAGCATTTT,CSVTQEGNNQPQHF
NA,TRBV2,NA,TRBJ1-2,TGTGCCAGCAGTGTAACGACAGGACGCTATGGCTACACCTTC,CASSVTTGRYGYTF
NA,TRBV9,many,TRBJ1-3,TGTGCCAGCAGCGTGGAAGGAAACACCATATATTTT,CASSVEGNTIYF
NA,TRBV5-1,few,TRBJ2-5,TGCGCCAGCAGCTTGGACCAAGAGACCCGGTACTTC,CASSLDQETRYF
TRBD1,TRBV20-1,NA,TRBJ2-7,TGCAGTGCTAGTAGGAGACAGGGGGGATCAACCTACGAGCAGTACTTC,CSASRRQGGSTYEQYF
TRBD1,TRBV7-3,NA,TRBJ2-5,TGTGCCAGCAGCTCTCACAGGGGGCGGCGGGAGACCCAGTACTTC,CASSSHRGRRETQYF
TRBD1,TRBV29-1,NA,TRBJ1-2,TGCAGCGTTCGACCGGGACAGTCCGGAAACACCTTC,CSVRPGQSGNTF
NA,TRBV5-6,few,TRBJ1-2,TGTGCCAGCAGCACCTTGGGGGAGGAAGATGGCTACACCTTC,CASSTLGEEDGYTF
NA,TRBV7-2,NA,TRBJ2-5,TGTGCCAGCAGCTTAGATCAGGGTGAGGTGGAGACCCAGTACTTC,CASSLDQGEVETQYF
NA,TRBV12-3/TRBV12-4,NA,TRBJ1-5,TGTGCCAGCAGTTTTACGGGCCTCGTTAATCAGCCCCAGCATTTT,CASSFTGLVNQPQHF
TRBD1,TRBV7-8,NA,TRBJ1-2,TGTGCCAGCAGCTTACGGGACAGTCCAAACTATGGCTACACCTTC,CASSLRDSPNYGYTF
NA,TRBV29-1,NA,TRBJ1-2,TGCAGCGTTGAGTGGGAGGGCTACACCTTC,CSVEWEGYTF
NA,TRBV10-2,few,TRBJ1-4,TGCGCCAGCAGTGATCTGAAAGGGAGGGATGAAAAACTGTTTTTT,CASSDLKGRDEKLFF
TRBD1,TRBV25-1,NA,TRBJ1-2,TGTGCCAGCAGTTTAGAGGAGGGACAGCTCGGGGGCTACACCTTC,CASSLEEGQLGGYTF
NA,TRBV2,NA,TRBJ1-1,TGTGCCAGCAGCCCCTGGGGGGCCACTGAAGCTTTCTTT,CASSPWGATEAFF
NA,TRBV12-3/TRBV12-4,NA,TRBJ1-1,TGTGCCAGCAGGCGCTTGGGCACTGAAGCTTTCTTT,CASRRLGTEAFF
NA,TRBV7-8,many,TRBJ1-1,TGTGCCAGCAGCTTAGTCCCGAATCCTAAGAACACTGAAGCTTTCTTT,CASSLVPNPKNTEAFF
NA,TRBV7-9,many,TRBJ1-3,TGTGCCAGCAGCTTCGGGTTTAGCTCTGGAAACACCATATATTTT,CASSFGFSSGNTIYF
TRBD1,TRBV20-1,NA,TRBJ2-5,TGCAGTGCTAGGGTACAGGGGGAGACCCAGTACTTC,CSARVQGETQYF
NA,TRBV2,NA,TRBJ1-2,TGTGCCACCTCCCCGGGTGAGGGCAGAACTAACTATGGCTACACCTTC,CATSPGEGRTNYGYTF
NA,TRBV7-2,few,TRBJ2-3,TGTGCCAGCAGCCCGCGGACAGATACGCAGTATTTT,CASSPRTDTQYF
NA,TRBV2,NA,TRBJ2-2,TGTGCCAGCAGCGGCGCCCTCAGGGGTACCGGGGAGCTGTTTTTT,CASSGALRGTGELFF
NA,TRBV7-9,NA,TRBJ2-7,TGTGCCAGCAGCTTAGGTCATGGGGACTACGAGCAGTACTTC,CASSLGHGDYEQYF
NA,TRBV25-1,NA,TRBJ1-1,TGTGCCAGCTTCGGAGGGGACATAAGGACTGAAGCTTTCTTT,CASFGGDIRTEAFF
NA,TRBV15,once,TRBJ2-7,TGTGCCACCAGCAGGGGAGGGACAGGTCCGTACTTC,CATSRGGTGPYF
NA,TRBV20-1,NA,TRBJ1-5,TGCAGTGCTAGTATCTGGTTCGGTCAGCCCCAGCATTTT,CSASIWFGQPQHF
NA,TRBV2,NA,TRBJ1-5,TGTGCCAGCAGTGAAACCGGGGTTTGTCAGCCCCAGCATTTT,CASSETGVCQPQHF
TRBD2,TRBV29-1,many,TRBJ2-5,TGCAGCGTTGAAGTGGCTAGCGGGGCGCTTGGGGCCCAGTACTTC,CSVEVASGALGAQYF
NA,TRBV29-1,few,TRBJ1-1,TGCAGCGTTGAAGCTGGGGCAGCGGGGGCGCGTACTGAAGCTTTCTTT,CSVEAGAAGARTEAFF
TRBD1,TRBV19,NA,TRBJ1-2,TGTGCCAGTAGTGCGGGGACAGGGCTTTCCGGCTACACCTTC,CASSAGTGLSGYTF
TRBD1,TRBV6-5,many,TRBJ1-6,TGTGCCAGCAGTTATCGGACAGGGGAGTCACCCCTCCACTTT,CASSYRTGESPLHF
NA,TRBV24-1,many,TRBJ2-2,TGTGCCACCATGACAGCGAACACCGGGGAGCTGTTTTTT,CATMTANTGELFF
NA,TRBV7-9,many,TRBJ2-5,TGTGCCAGCAGCCCCCACAATCTCGAGACCCAGTACTTC,CASSPHNLETQYF
NA,TRBV12-3/TRBV12-4,many,TRBJ1-4,TGTGCCAGCAGGTTCGTCGTTGGTGAAAAACTGTTTTTT,CASRFVVGEKLFF